This TCR beta chain is drawn from a study of cytomegalovirus exposure and HLA in healthy donors. Study-level results: A list of 150 or so TCR beta chains associated with cytomegalovirus was given. Subsequent analysis showed first-cohort TCR clusters tending to co-occur in around 110 validation repertoires.

Sequenced by immunoSEQ multiplex PCR; TCRdb stores in-frame clones only, minus some. The repertoire holds some 250,000 clones, with approximately 83% as singletons. Remarks on this clone: The antigen is unknown.

The source of this sequence is a woman aged 25 to 39 in good health and CMV-seropositive. The sequencing sample was made of PBMCs.

The DNA of the CDR3 is TGTGCCAGCAGCTTAGAGCGCCAGGGTTTCCGGGAGCTGTTTTTT. Protein product: CASSLERQGFRELFF. The V call is TRBV7-9, the J call TRBJ2-2, with D perhaps matching TRBD1 (5 bases). Trimming pared 1 base from V and 9 bases from J, leaving 15 bases between. CDR1 SEHNR and CDR2 FQNEAQ come from the germline V gene (reference sequence). CDR3 size: 15 residues.